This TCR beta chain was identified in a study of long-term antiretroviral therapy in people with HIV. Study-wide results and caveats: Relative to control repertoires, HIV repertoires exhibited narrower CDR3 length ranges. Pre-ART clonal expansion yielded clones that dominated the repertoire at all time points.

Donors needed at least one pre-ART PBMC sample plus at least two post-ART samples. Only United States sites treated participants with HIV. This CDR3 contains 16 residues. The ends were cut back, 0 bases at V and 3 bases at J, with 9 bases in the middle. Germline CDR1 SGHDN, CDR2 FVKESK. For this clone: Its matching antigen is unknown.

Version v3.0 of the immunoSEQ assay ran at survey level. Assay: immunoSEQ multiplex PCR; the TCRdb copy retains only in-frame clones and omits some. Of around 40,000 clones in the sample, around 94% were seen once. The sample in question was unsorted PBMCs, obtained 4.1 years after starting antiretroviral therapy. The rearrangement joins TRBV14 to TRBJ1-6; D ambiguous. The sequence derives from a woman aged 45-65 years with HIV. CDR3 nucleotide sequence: TGTGCCAGCAGCCAAGAGCTCAGTATCTATAATTCACCCCTCCACTTT. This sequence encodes CASSQELSIYNSPLHF.